Listed below are T cell receptor beta chains from one sample, sequenced in a study of cytomegalovirus exposure and HLA in healthy donors. Data came from immunoSEQ multiplex PCR; TCRdb stores just in-frame clones and leaves some out. Of about 98,000 clones in the sample, around 57% are singletons; the top ten hold about 4.3%. Sample: PBMCs. The receptors shown here come from a human donor in good health. Both conserved end residues are trimmed from each CDR3. The D gene is left open where the match is weak.

d_gene | len | j_gene | v_gene | CDR3aa
. | 11 | TRBJ1-1 | TRBV29-1 | SVSQGWDTEAF
TRBD1 | 12 | TRBJ2-5 | TRBV28 | ASRTGTGQREQY
. | 14 | TRBJ2-1 | TRBV27 | ASSLNPIHSYNEQF
TRBD2 | 14 | TRBJ2-3 | TRBV5-1 | ASSLWASGTTDTQY
. | 11 | TRBJ1-3 | TRBV11-2 | ASSPNSGNTIY
TRBD1 | 12 | TRBJ2-7 | TRBV27 | ASSRRGRQYEQY
TRBD1 | 12 | TRBJ1-4 | TRBV11-2 | ASSLTGFNEKLF
. | 13 | TRBJ2-4 | TRBV30 | AWSVRGGRGGIQY
TRBD2 | 13 | TRBJ2-1 | TRBV5-4 | ASSPGLDPYNEQF
. | 13 | TRBJ2-2 | TRBV5-1 | ASSPGLANTGELF
. | 11 | TRBJ2-1 | TRBV27 | ASSTGSYNEQF
. | 13 | TRBJ2-7 | TRBV28 | ASSFRGTLSYEQY
. | 15 | TRBJ2-2 | TRBV4-1 | ASSQGTLTVDTGELF
. | 12 | TRBJ2-5 | TRBV6-6 | ASRSLDWRETQY
. | 14 | TRBJ2-6 | TRBV4-1 | ASSQEGGPGANVLT
. | 13 | TRBJ2-1 | TRBV30 | AWSSFGGQVNEQF
. | 12 | TRBJ2-5 | TRBV6-6 | ASRSPALQETQY